These 9 T cell receptor beta chains originate from one sample sequenced in a study of Ad26.COV2.S vaccination and SARS-CoV-2 variants. The repertoire was sequenced with immunoSEQ multiplex PCR; TCRdb's copy has only in-frame clones and lacks some. The repertoire consists of around 400,000 clones, with approximately 89% occurring once and the leading ten covering 1.9%. Treatment described: about 20 received Ad26.COV2.S at low or high dose, single or two shots; 5 received placebo; per-sample allocation not given. Following the first vaccine or placebo injection, samples were taken on day 63. Here the sequenced sample was peripheral blood, taken in a trial of Ad26.COV2.S vaccine versus placebo. These TCRs come from a person aged 18-65 years who received the Ad26.COV2.S COVID-19 vaccine or a placebo.

The CDR3 sequence is CASSFGPSSGNTIYF. CDR3 sequence (DNA): TGTGCCAGCAGCTTCGGACCTAGCTCTGGAAACACCATATATTTT. V gene TRBV11-2 combines with J gene TRBJ1-3; D remains unclear. The CDR3 sequence is 15 residues long. The germline CDR1 and CDR2 sequences are SGHAT and FQNNGV. Trimming took off 3 bases at V and 0 bases at J, with 9 bases between the two ends.

J is TRBJ2-7 and V is TRBV28, with D maybe TRBD1 (6 bases). This CDR3 comprises 14 residues. Per germline, CDR1 MDHEN and CDR2 SYDVKM. The ends were cut back, 3 bases at V and 5 bases at J, with 14 bases in the middle. CDR3 protein: CASSFSGVVHEQYF. CDR3 coding DNA: TGTGCCAGCAGTTTTTCAGGGGTGGTCCACGAGCAGTACTTC.

The J gene is TRBJ2-3, the V gene TRBV6-6, with 13 bases that match TRBD2. V lost 10 bases to trimming and J lost 4 bases; unmatched junction nucleotides: 8. CDR1 MNHNY and CDR2 SVGAGI come from the germline V gene (reference sequence). The CDR3 spans 15 residues. CDR3 sequence reads: CATLGLAGFPDTQYF. In DNA, the CDR3 is TGTGCCACCTTGGGACTAGCGGGATTTCCAGATACGCAGTATTTT.

The CDR3 loop is CASSFPRANYNEQFF. For the CDR3, the DNA is TGTGCCAGCAGCTTCCCTAGGGCCAATTACAATGAGCAGTTCTTC. J is TRBJ2-1 and V is TRBV5-4, with unresolved D. Deletions cut 2 bases from V and 4 bases from J, with 13 bases between. The CDR3 consists of 15 residues. From germline, CDR1 is SGHNT and CDR2 YYREEE (reference sequence).

A single count supports this clone. V is TRBV12-3 or TRBV12-4 and J is TRBJ2-1, with D unclear. This CDR3 comprises 11 residues. V lost 3 bases to trimming and J lost 10 bases, with 7 bases between them. In DNA form, the CDR3 reads TGTGCCAGCAGTTTGTTCTCGGAGCAGTTCTTC. Amino acids: CASSLFSEQFF.

The rearrangement links TRBV28 to TRBJ1-4; TRBD1 matches 7 bases. In germline, CDR1 is MDHEN, CDR2 SYDVKM. The CDR3 is 15 amino acids. J lost 7 bases, V lost 4 bases, and 9 bases had no gene match. CDR3 nucleotides: TGTGCCAGCAGTTCGAGACAGGGTGTTCGTGAAAAACTGTTTTTT. This translates into CASSSRQGVREKLFF.

This clone was counted only a few times. The chain recombines TRBV4-1 with TRBJ2-7, with TRBD1 identical over 9 bases. The V gene end was trimmed by 1 base and the J gene end by 2 bases; junction bases not matched to a gene: 3. The germline V gene encodes CDR1 MGHRA and CDR2 YSYEKL. The CDR3 spans 15 residues. CDR3 DNA sequence: TGCGCCAGCAGCCAAGTGGACAGGGGAGCCTACGAGCAGTACTTC. Encoded protein: CASSQVDRGAYEQYF.

The rearrangement joins TRBV9 to TRBJ2-7; 9 bases map to TRBD1. V gave up 0 bases and J gave up 3 bases; unmatched junction bases: 10. From germline, CDR1 is SGDLS and CDR2 YYNGEE. CDR3 length: 17 residues. CDR3 loop: CASSVGPQTGGDYEQYF. The CDR3 DNA reads as TGTGCCAGCAGCGTAGGCCCTCAGACAGGGGGAGACTACGAGCAGTACTTC.

This chain connects TRBV27 to TRBJ2-7; D gene unclear. CDR1 and CDR2 from the germline V gene are MNHEY and SMNVEV (reference sequence). CDR3 length: 13 amino acids. V was pared by 5 bases and J by 6 bases, with 14 bases between. The CDR3 coding sequence is TGTGCCAGCAGTGCCGGGTTACCCTTCGAGCAGTACTTC. As protein: CASSAGLPFEQYF.